This T cell receptor (beta chain) was profiled in a study of molecular identifiers for immune sequencing clone quantification. Naive CD8 T cells were FACS-sorted by CD8+CD4-CCR7+CD45RA+ markers. V dropped 2 bases and J dropped 4 bases, with 8 bases sitting between them. Looked up from germline, CDR1 is SQVTM and CDR2 is ANQGSEA. The CDR3 extends over 12 amino acids. There are many counts of this clonotype. Via MiXCR, TCRdb re-called the PCR reads, giving one row per CDR3 protein. The profile covers about 630,000 distinct CDR3 sequences, with 25% appearing a single time and about 0.78% taken by the ten largest.

Material: naive CD8+ T cells from blood, with Jurkat cell RNA spiked in. Documented subset: FACS-sorted CD8+CD4-CCR7+CD45RA+ naive T cells. V usage is TRBV29-1 and J usage is TRBJ1-2; D gene unclear. The TCR was taken from a human donor in good health. Some libraries in this study had Jurkat cell RNA spiked in. CDR3 in amino acids: CSVEYRGYGYTF. The CDR3 coding sequence is TGCAGCGTTGAATACAGAGGCTATGGCTACACCTTC.